This T cell receptor (beta chain) stems from a study of blood T cell repertoires in COVID-19. Study in general: From the United States, Italy and Spain came samples of acute and convalescent COVID-19.

The method was immunoSEQ multiplex PCR; TCRdb's version includes in-frame clones alone and lacks a portion of them. The sample shows a few hundred thousand clones, 86% of them seen only once. Trimming removed 4 bases from V and 8 bases from J; junction bases left unmatched: 8. This CDR3 spans 16 amino acids. Germline assignment: CDR1 LGHNA and CDR2 YSLEER. Residents of about two dozen US areas, aged about 18 to 95 years, made up the participants. The rearrangement links TRBV4-3 to TRBJ1-4; 12 nucleotides line up with TRBD1. The material sequenced was PBMCs or T cells enriched from blood (not recorded which). The source is a woman aged 50 to 65 in a cohort exposed to, infected with or recovered from COVID-19 (not recorded which). The CDR3 here is CASSRTSGTGGEKLFF. The CDR3 coding sequence is TGCGCCAGCAGCCGCACATCCGGGACAGGGGGCGAAAAACTGTTTTTT.